The source of this T cell receptor (beta chain) is a study of shared clonotypes between healthy human individuals. Study observations and caveats: The study generally estimated greater richness for naive than memory subsets.

Sequencing was performed with immunoSEQ multiplex PCR; in TCRdb, only in-frame clones are kept and a portion is missing. This sample has a few million clones; 85% to 95% occur once, and the top ten carry 0.35% to 0.5%. Naive CD45RA+ and memory CD45RA-negative subsets were split from CD4+ cells. Comment on this clone: What it recognizes is unknown.

The sequence was collected from a man younger than 35 in good health. Some clones in this sample may be carry-over from other donors' samples. The sequencing input was naive CD4+ T cells from PBMCs. Sample subset: CD45RA+ positively selected.

Here the CDR3 reads CAWSVKGTHTQYF. CDR3 DNA sequence: TGTGCCTGGAGTGTAAAAGGGACCCATACGCAGTATTTT. V gene TRBV30 combines with J gene TRBJ2-3; D may correspond to TRBD1 or TRBD2 (5 bases each). V was pared by 0 bases and J by 7 bases, with 11 bases between. This CDR3 comprises 13 residues. From germline, CDR1 is GTSNPN and CDR2 SVGIG (reference sequence).